Listed here are 9 T cell receptor beta chains from one sample, sequenced in a study of T cells in Graves' hyperthyroidism and ophthalmopathy. TCR beta CDR3 regions were amplified from RNA. HTBI primers were the set used in a first-round RT-PCR of the TCR CDR3. TCRdb re-analysed the multiplex PCR reads in MiXCR, keeping a single row per CDR3 protein. The data show some 620,000 distinct CDR3 sequences, around 15% seen once. The sample taken for sequencing was blood. The receptors come from a woman in her 30s with Graves' hyperthyroidism.

The chain carries TRBV20-1 and TRBJ2-7; the D gene could be TRBD1 or TRBD2 (5 bases each). The CDR3 totals 14 residues. Trimming left V 3 bases short and J 3 bases short, with 15 bases between. The germline CDR1 and CDR2 sequences are DFQATT and SNEGSKA (reference sequence). The CDR3 sequence is CSASLRGPSYEQYF. The CDR3 DNA is TGCAGTGCTAGTCTGAGGGGACCCAGCTACGAGCAGTACTTC.

The table lists this clonotype with many counts. The chain recombines TRBV6-1 with TRBJ1-2; D ambiguous. V dropped 4 bases and J dropped 5 bases, with 11 bases sitting between them. CDR3 length: 13 amino acids. The germline V gene encodes CDR1 MNHNS and CDR2 SASEGT. The CDR3 reads CASSADASYGYTF. The CDR3 DNA is TGTGCCAGCAGTGCGGACGCCTCGTATGGCTACACCTTC.

This clonotype was observed a few times. This chain connects TRBV4-1 to TRBJ2-1, with 8 bases lining up with TRBD2. This CDR3 is 16 amino acids long. CDR1 MGHRA and CDR2 YSYEKL come from the germline V gene. V dropped 8 bases and J dropped 2; count of bases not matched to a gene: 11. The CDR3: CASGSLGGRTYNEQFF. The CDR3, as DNA: TGCGCCAGCGGATCATTGGGCGGGAGGACCTACAATGAGCAGTTCTTC.

This clonotype was counted at least ten times. The rearrangement joins TRBV7-2 to TRBJ2-7; D gene ambiguous. V lost 1 base and J lost 8, with 6 bases in between. The length of the CDR3 is 11 residues. Germline-derived CDR1 and CDR2 are SGHTA and FQGNSA. Here the CDR3 reads CASSLDLQQYF. The CDR3 DNA follows: TGTGCCAGCAGCTTAGATCTCCAGCAGTACTTC.

This clonotype was detected ten times or more. The V call is TRBV6-1, the J call TRBJ2-1, with D uncertain. The germline CDR1 and CDR2 sequences are MNHNS and SASEGT. Trimming shortened V by 7 bases and J by 3 bases, and 13 bases separated the two germline ends. The length of the CDR3 is 14 residues. CDR3 nucleotide sequence: TGTGCCAGCATTAGGGATCCCGTCTACAATGAGCAGTTCTTC. Translating it yields CASIRDPVYNEQFF.

This clonotype was detected ten times or more. J is TRBJ2-5 and V is TRBV10-3, with TRBD1 identical over 7 bases. V shed 6 bases, J shed 2 bases, and the junction held 9 bases outside the gene matches. Looked up from germline, CDR1 is ENHRY and CDR2 is SYGVKD. The CDR3 has 15 amino acids. The CDR3 is CAISSRPGQQETQYF. The CDR3 DNA reads as TGTGCCATCAGCTCTCGTCCGGGACAGCAAGAGACCCAGTACTTC.

Many counts were recorded for this clonotype. The genes are TRBV28 and TRBJ1-5, with D possibly being TRBD1 (6 bases). The CDR3 is 14 residues long. V lost 4 bases and J lost 6, with 13 bases in between. The germline CDR1 and CDR2 sequences are MDHEN and SYDVKM. The CDR3 region is CASSSYREFQPQHF. As DNA, the CDR3 is TGTGCCAGCAGTTCCTACAGGGAGTTTCAGCCCCAGCATTTT.

This clonotype was recorded at least ten times. The chain combines TRBV12-5 with TRBJ2-1; D is unresolved. The V gene's germline CDR1 is LGHNT and CDR2 FRNRAP. This CDR3 is 12 amino acids long. The ends were cut back, 5 bases at V and 7 bases at J, with 9 bases in the middle. The CDR3 region has the DNA TGTGCTAGTGGTCCCCTGGAAAATGAGCAGTTCTTC. This encodes CASGPLENEQFF.

This clonotype occurred many times. This sequence joins TRBV9 and TRBJ2-5; D perhaps matches TRBD1 (5 bases). CDR1 is SGDLS, CDR2 YYNGEE, per germline. This CDR3 contains 17 residues. Deletions cut 3 bases from V and 5 bases from J, with 23 bases between. CDR3 coding DNA: TGTGCCAGCAGCGCCGACAGCCGACATAGAGGCTGGGAGACCCAGTACTTC. The encoded protein is CASSADSRHRGWETQYF.